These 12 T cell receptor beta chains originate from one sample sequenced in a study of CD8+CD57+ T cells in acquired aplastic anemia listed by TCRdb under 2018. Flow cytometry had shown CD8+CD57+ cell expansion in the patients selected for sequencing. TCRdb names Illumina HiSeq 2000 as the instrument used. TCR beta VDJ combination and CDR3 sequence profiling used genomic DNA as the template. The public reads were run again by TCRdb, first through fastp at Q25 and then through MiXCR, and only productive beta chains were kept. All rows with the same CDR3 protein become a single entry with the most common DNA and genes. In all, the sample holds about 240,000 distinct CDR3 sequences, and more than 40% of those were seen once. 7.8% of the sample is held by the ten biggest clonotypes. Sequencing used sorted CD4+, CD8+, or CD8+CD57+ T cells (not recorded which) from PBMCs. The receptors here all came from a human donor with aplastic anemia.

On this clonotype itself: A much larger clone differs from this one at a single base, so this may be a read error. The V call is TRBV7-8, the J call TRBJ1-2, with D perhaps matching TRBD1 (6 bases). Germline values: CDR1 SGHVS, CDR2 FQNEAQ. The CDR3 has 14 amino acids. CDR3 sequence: CASSRSRGNYSYTF. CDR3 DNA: TGTGCCAGCAGCCGCAGCAGGGGTAACTATAGCTACACCTTC.

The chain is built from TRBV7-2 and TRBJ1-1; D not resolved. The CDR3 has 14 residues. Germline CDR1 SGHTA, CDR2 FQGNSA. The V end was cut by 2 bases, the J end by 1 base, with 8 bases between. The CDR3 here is CASSLSPANTEAFF. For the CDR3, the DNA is TGTGCCAGCAGCTTAAGCCCAGCGAACACTGAAGCTTTCTTT.

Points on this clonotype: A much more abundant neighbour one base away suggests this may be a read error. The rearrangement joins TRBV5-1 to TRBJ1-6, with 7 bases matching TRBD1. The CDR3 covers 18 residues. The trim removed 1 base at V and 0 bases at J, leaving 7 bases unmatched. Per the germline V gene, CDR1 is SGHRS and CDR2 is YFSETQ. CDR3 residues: CASSLSTGLGSYNSPLHF. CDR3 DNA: TGCGCCAGCAGCTTGTCGACAGGGCTGGGCTCCTATAATTCACCCCTCCACTTT.

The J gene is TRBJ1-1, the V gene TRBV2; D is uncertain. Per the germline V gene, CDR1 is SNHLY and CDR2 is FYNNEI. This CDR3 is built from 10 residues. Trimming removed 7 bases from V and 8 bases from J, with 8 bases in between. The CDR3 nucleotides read TGTGCCAGCACCTTGACAGAAGCTTTCTTT. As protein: CASTLTEAFF.

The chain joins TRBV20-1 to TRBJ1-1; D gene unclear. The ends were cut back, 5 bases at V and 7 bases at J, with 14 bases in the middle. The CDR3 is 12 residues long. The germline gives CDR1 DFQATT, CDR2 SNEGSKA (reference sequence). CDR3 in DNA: TGCAGTGCTGGAGCCGGAGAGGGTGAAGCTTTCTTT. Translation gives CSAGAGEGEAFF.

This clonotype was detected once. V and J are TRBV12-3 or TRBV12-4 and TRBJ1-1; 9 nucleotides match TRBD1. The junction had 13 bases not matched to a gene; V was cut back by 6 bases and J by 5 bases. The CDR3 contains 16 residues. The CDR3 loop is CASSTTPQGARTEAFF. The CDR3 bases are TGTGCCAGCAGCACCACGCCACAGGGGGCGCGAACTGAAGCTTTCTTT.

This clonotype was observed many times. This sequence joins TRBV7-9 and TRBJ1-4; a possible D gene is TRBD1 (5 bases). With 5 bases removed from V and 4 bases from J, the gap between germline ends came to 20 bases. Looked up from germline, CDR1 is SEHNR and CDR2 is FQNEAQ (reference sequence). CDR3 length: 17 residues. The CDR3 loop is CASSHWGRGEDNEKLFF. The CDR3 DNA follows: TGTGCCAGCAGCCATTGGGGTCGAGGGGAGGATAATGAAAAACTGTTTTTT.

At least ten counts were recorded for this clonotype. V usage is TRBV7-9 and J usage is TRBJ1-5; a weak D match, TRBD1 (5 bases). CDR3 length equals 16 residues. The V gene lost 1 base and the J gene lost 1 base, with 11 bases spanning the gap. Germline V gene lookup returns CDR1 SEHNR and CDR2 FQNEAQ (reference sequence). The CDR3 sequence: CASSLGWAGSNQPQHF. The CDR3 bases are TGTGCCAGCAGCTTAGGTTGGGCAGGGAGCAATCAGCCCCAGCATTTT.

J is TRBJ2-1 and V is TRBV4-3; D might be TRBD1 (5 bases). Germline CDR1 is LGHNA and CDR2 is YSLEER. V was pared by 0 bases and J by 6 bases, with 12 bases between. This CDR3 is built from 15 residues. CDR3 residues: CASSQDGLQGNEQFF. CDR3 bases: TGCGCCAGCAGCCAAGATGGGCTGCAGGGCAATGAGCAGTTCTTC.

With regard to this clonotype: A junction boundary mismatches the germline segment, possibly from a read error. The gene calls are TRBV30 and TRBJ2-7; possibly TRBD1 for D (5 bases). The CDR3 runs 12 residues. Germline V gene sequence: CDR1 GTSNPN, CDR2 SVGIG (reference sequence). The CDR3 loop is CAWSADSYEQYF. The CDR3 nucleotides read TGCGCCTGGAGTGCTGACAGCTACGAGCAGTACTTC.

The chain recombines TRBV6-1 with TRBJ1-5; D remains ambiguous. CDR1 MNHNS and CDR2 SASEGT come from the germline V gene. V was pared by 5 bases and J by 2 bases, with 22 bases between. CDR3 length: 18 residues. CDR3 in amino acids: CASSYKNRHRVGNQPQHF. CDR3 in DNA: TGTGCCAGCAGTTACAAAAACCGACACCGTGTAGGCAATCAGCCCCAGCATTTT.

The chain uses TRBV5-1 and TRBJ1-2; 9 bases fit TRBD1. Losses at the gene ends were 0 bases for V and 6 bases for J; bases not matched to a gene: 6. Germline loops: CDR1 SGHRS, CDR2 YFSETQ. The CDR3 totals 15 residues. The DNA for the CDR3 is TGCGCCAGCAGCTTGGAGACAGGGGGAAGGAATGGCTACACCTTC. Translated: CASSLETGGRNGYTF.